The 23 T cell receptor beta chains reported below all come from one sample, sequenced in a study of blood T cell repertoires in COVID-19. TCRdb's copy holds only in-frame clones and misses some; the assay was immunoSEQ multiplex PCR. Counted here are under 350,000 clones, around 90% occurring once; the ten biggest clones make up 1.7%. The sample was PBMCs or T cells enriched from blood (not recorded which). The receptors come from a middle-aged woman who had recovered from COVID-19.

The chain couples TRBV30 to TRBJ2-3; 13 nucleotides agree with TRBD2. V lost 3 bases to trimming and J lost 2 bases; unmatched junction nucleotides: 14. Germline V gives CDR1 GTSNPN, CDR2 SVGIG (reference sequence). The CDR3 length is 19 residues. The CDR3 DNA reads as TGTGCCTGGAGCCTAACGACCCCGGGACTAGCGGGGACCACAGATACGCAGTATTTT. Translating gives CAWSLTTPGLAGTTDTQYF.

The chain joins TRBV19 to TRBJ1-2, with D maybe TRBD1 (5 bases). V was shortened by 5 bases and J by 0 bases, with 7 bases between the two germline ends. The germline V gene has CDR1 LNHDA and CDR2 SQIVND (reference sequence). The CDR3 has 13 amino acids. CDR3 in amino acids: CASSARANYGYTF. The CDR3 nucleotides are TGTGCCAGTAGTGCCAGGGCTAACTATGGCTACACCTTC.

This clone was detected only once. The V call is TRBV4-3, the J call TRBJ1-4; tentatively, D is TRBD1 (5 bases). CDR1 is LGHNA, CDR2 YSLEER, per germline. CDR3 length equals 14 residues. Trimming left V 0 bases short and J 8 bases short, with 10 bases between. CDR3 DNA: TGCGCCAGCAGCCAAGATGACAGTCGGGAAAAACTGTTTTTT. It translates to CASSQDDSREKLFF.

V and J are TRBV7-3 and TRBJ2-5, with 8 bases identical to TRBD2. The J segment lost 5 bases and the V segment lost 4 bases, leaving 3 bases of the junction unmatched. The CDR3 contains 13 residues. Germline lookup yields CDR1 SGHTA and CDR2 FQGTGA. The CDR3 loop reads CASSSGLEETQYF. The CDR3, as DNA: TGTGCCAGCAGCTCGGGACTAGAGGAGACCCAGTACTTC.

The rearrangement uses TRBV3-1 (or the pseudogene TRBV3-2) and TRBJ2-3; 11 bases agree with TRBD1. V gave up 0 bases and J gave up 2 bases; unmatched junction bases: 16. Germline values: CDR1 LGHDT, CDR2 YNNKEL (reference sequence). This CDR3 contains 21 residues. The CDR3 nucleotides are TGTGCCAGCAGCCAAGATGCCCGATTCCCCGGGACAGGGGGTTCCACAGATACGCAGTATTTT. Translating it yields CASSQDARFPGTGGSTDTQYF.

The rearrangement links TRBV12-3 or TRBV12-4 to TRBJ1-6; 7 nucleotides line up with TRBD1. V trimming: 5 bases; J trimming: 7 bases; junction bases outside the gene matches: 2. The CDR3 has 13 residues. This CDR3 reads CASSGGGNSPLHF. The CDR3 DNA reads TGTGCCAGCAGTGGAGGGGGCAATTCACCCCTCCACTTT.

The chain recombines TRBV3-1 (or the pseudogene TRBV3-2) with TRBJ1-2; maybe TRBD1 (5 bases). The germline V gene has CDR1 LGHDT and CDR2 YNNKEL (reference sequence). Trimming took 0 bases from V and 5 from J, leaving 13 bases between them. The CDR3 has 15 amino acids. For the CDR3, the DNA is TGTGCCAGCAGCCAAGACGGGGCGGGGAGATATGGCTACACCTTC. Protein product: CASSQDGAGRYGYTF.

The chain has TRBV5-1 and TRBJ1-3; D is ambiguous. The V end lost 0 bases, the J end lost 0 bases, and 10 bases lay between the germline ends. The CDR3 totals 16 residues. The germline gives CDR1 SGHRS, CDR2 YFSETQ. CDR3 in DNA: TGCGCCAGCAGCTTGGCCCCACTGAACTCTGGAAACACCATATATTTT. This codes for CASSLAPLNSGNTIYF. The variable domain in full, with the rest retrieved from reference TRBV5-1 and TRBJ1-3, is KAGVTQTPRYLIKTRGQQVTLSCSPISGHRSVSWYQQTPGQGLQFLFEYFSETQRNKGNFPGRFSGRQFSNSRSEMNVSTLELGDSALYLCASSLAPLNSGNTIYFGEGSWLTVV.

This chain joins TRBV4-1 and TRBJ1-5, with 7 bases identical to TRBD1. The CDR3 consists of 17 residues. V gave up 1 base and J gave up 0 bases; unmatched junction bases: 6. Germline CDR1 reads MGHRA; CDR2 reads YSYEKL. The CDR3 loop is CASSQGQGTYSNQPQHF. CDR3 coding DNA: TGCGCCAGCAGCCAAGGACAGGGCACTTATAGCAATCAGCCCCAGCATTTT.

The V gene is TRBV5-6, the J gene TRBJ1-2; 7 bases line up with TRBD1. This CDR3 is 12 amino acids long. J gave up 11 bases and V 4 bases, and 8 bases lay outside the gene matches. CDR1 and CDR2 from the germline V gene are SGHDT and YYEEEE. In nucleotides, the CDR3 is TGTGCCAGCAGCGGAACAGGGGAAAGGTACACCTTC. It yields the protein CASSGTGERYTF. The entire variable domain, with the rest obtained from reference TRBV5-6 and TRBJ1-2, is as follows: DAGVTQSPTHLIKTRGQQVTLRCSPKSGHDTVSWYQQALGQGPQFIFQYYEEEERQRGNFPDRFSGHQFPNYSSELNVNALLLGDSALYLCASSGTGERYTFGSGTRLTVV.

This rearrangement joins TRBV6-2 or TRBV6-3 to TRBJ2-5; D not resolved. Deletions cut 0 bases from V and 0 bases from J, with 14 bases between. The CDR3 extends over 17 amino acids. Per germline, CDR1 MNHEY and CDR2 SVGEGT. In nucleotides, the CDR3 is TGTGCCAGCAGTTACTCGATTTCTCACTACGACCAAGAGACCCAGTACTTC. Translating gives CASSYSISHYDQETQYF.

The chain is built from TRBV4-1 and TRBJ1-3; D is unclear. CDR1 is MGHRA, CDR2 YSYEKL, per germline. The V gene lost 1 base and the J gene lost 0 bases, with 19 bases spanning the gap. The CDR3 has 19 amino acids. This chain's CDR3 is CASSQGRPRELYSGNTIYF. CDR3 coding DNA: TGCGCCAGCAGCCAAGGTCGACCTAGGGAGCTTTACTCTGGAAACACCATATATTTT.

The chain employs TRBV5-1 and TRBJ2-7; 8 bases align to TRBD1. The germline V gene encodes CDR1 SGHRS and CDR2 YFSETQ. V lost 3 bases and J lost 3; bases outside the gene matches: 8. CDR3 length: 15 residues. This CDR3 is CASSSGTGMHYEQYF. DNA for the CDR3: TGCGCCAGCAGCTCGGGGACAGGAATGCACTACGAGCAGTACTTC.

This clone was counted between two and nine times. V usage is TRBV4-2 and J usage is TRBJ1-2, with TRBD1 matching 9 bases. V lost 3 bases and J lost 4; bases outside the gene matches: 0. This CDR3 region has 13 residues. Germline CDR1 LGHNA, CDR2 YNFKEQ. CDR3 sequence: CASSQDRGYGYTF. The DNA of the CDR3 is TGTGCCAGCAGCCAGGACAGGGGCTATGGCTACACCTTC.

This clone has more than one count but fewer than ten. The chain employs TRBV7-9 and TRBJ2-5, with TRBD2 matching 10 bases. Per the germline V gene, CDR1 is SEHNR and CDR2 is FQNEAQ (reference sequence). This CDR3 contains 18 residues. The J segment lost 4 bases and the V segment lost 4 bases, leaving 15 bases of the junction unmatched. The CDR3 here is CASSSKIRLAGPRETQYF. CDR3 nucleotides: TGTGCCAGCAGCTCGAAAATAAGACTAGCGGGTCCGAGAGAGACCCAGTACTTC.

This chain connects TRBV21-1 to TRBJ1-1; the table assigns TRBD1, which was not confirmed against the DNA. TRBV21-1 is noted as a pseudogene. The CDR3 is 17 residues long. DNA of the CDR3: TGTGCCAGGATAACCGTGGACAGGGAAAAGGAGAACACTGAAGCTTTCTTT. It translates to CARITVDREKENTEAFF.

The gene calls are TRBV24-1 and TRBJ1-2; tentative D call: TRBD1 (5 bases). Trimming stripped 4 bases from V and 9 bases from J, with 14 bases between. Germline V gene sequence: CDR1 KGHDR, CDR2 SFDVKD. This CDR3 contains 13 residues. In nucleotides, the CDR3 is TGTGCCACCAGTGAGGGTCAGGGTCGGAGCTACACCTTC. It codes for CATSEGQGRSYTF.

The V and J genes are TRBV5-6 and TRBJ2-3; tentative D call: TRBD1 (6 bases). Germline V gene lookup returns CDR1 SGHDT and CDR2 YYEEEE. There are 17 residues in the CDR3. V lost 2 bases, J lost 7 bases, and 23 bases lay in between. The DNA for the CDR3 is TGTGCCAGCAGCTTAATACCAGGACAGAGTGGAAGGCATACGCAGTATTTT. This translates into CASSLIPGQSGRHTQYF.

V gene TRBV5-1 combines with J gene TRBJ2-7; TRBD2 matches 8 bases. CDR3 length: 15 residues. CDR1 and CDR2 (germline): SGHRS, YFSETQ. V shed 8 bases and J 2 bases; nucleotides not matched to a gene: 12. The CDR3 sequence: CASPKREGGPYEQYF. The CDR3 nucleotides read TGCGCCAGTCCTAAACGGGAGGGAGGGCCCTACGAGCAGTACTTC.

The chain combines TRBV10-3 with TRBJ2-7; D uncertain. This CDR3 region has 13 residues. CDR1 and CDR2 from the germline V gene are ENHRY and SYGVKD. Trimming cost V 6 bases and J 4 bases, with 13 bases left between them. In nucleotides, the CDR3 is TGTGCCATCAGCGAAACTCCAAATTACGAGCAGTACTTC. Translated: CAISETPNYEQYF.

The rearrangement links TRBV2 to TRBJ1-1, with no clear D. The CDR3 is made up of 17 amino acids. From germline, CDR1 is SNHLY and CDR2 FYNNEI. V was pared by 3 bases and J by 3 bases, with 20 bases between. CDR3 bases: TGTGCCAGCAGTGACCCTCGGGGTAGCTTGACCGACACTGAAGCTTTCTTT. Its translation: CASSDPRGSLTDTEAFF.

This sequence joins TRBV11-3 and TRBJ2-7; 8 bases are a match to TRBD2. The CDR3 consists of 15 residues. J gave up 4 bases and V 5 bases, and 10 bases lay outside the gene matches. Per the germline V gene, CDR1 is SGHNT and CDR2 is YENEEA. As DNA, the CDR3 is TGTGCCAGCAGCCCGGGAGGGCAGGGGAGGTACGAGCAGTACTTC. Protein sequence: CASSPGGQGRYEQYF.

This chain links TRBV5-1 with TRBJ1-1; D may be TRBD1 (5 bases). Germline V gene lookup returns CDR1 SGHRS and CDR2 YFSETQ. This CDR3 contains 14 residues. Trimming left V 4 bases short and J 3 bases short, with 13 bases between. The CDR3 nucleotides read TGCGCCAGCAGCCCCGTCGGGGGGGACACTGAAGCTTTCTTT. It encodes CASSPVGGDTEAFF. The entire variable domain, with the rest obtained from reference TRBV5-1 and TRBJ1-1, is as follows: KAGVTQTPRYLIKTRGQQVTLSCSPISGHRSVSWYQQTPGQGLQFLFEYFSETQRNKGNFPGRFSGRQFSNSRSEMNVSTLELGDSALYLCASSPVGGDTEAFFGQGTRLTVV.